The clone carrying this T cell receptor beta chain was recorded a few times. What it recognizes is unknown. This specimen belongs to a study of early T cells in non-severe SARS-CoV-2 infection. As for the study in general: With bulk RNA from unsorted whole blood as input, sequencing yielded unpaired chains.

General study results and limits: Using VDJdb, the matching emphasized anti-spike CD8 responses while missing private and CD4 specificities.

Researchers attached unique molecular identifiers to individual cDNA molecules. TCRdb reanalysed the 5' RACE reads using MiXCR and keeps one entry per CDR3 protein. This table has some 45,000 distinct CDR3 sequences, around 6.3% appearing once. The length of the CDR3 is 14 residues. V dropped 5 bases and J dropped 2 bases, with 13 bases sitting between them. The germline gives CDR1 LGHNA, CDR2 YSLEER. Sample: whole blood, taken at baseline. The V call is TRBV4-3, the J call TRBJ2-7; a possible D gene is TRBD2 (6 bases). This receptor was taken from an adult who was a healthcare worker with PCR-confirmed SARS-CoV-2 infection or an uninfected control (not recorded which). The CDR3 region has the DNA TGCGCCAGCAGCTCACGGGACTTCCCCTACGAGCAGTACTTC. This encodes CASSSRDFPYEQYF.